A single sample gave rise to the 6 T cell receptor beta chains below, sequenced in a study of blood T cell repertoires in COVID-19. Here immunoSEQ multiplex PCR was the method, and the copy in TCRdb shows in-frame clones only, minus some. The table shows around 200,000 clones, with roughly 76% occurring only once. The material sequenced was peripheral blood. Source of these receptors: a human donor in a cohort sampled during active COVID-19.

This chain uses TRBV6-4 with TRBJ2-1; 7 bases fit TRBD2. Germline values: CDR1 MRHNA, CDR2 SNTAGT. V shed 8 bases, J shed 4 bases, and the junction held 11 bases outside the gene matches. The CDR3 contains 15 residues. CDR3 in amino acids: CASPNLAAQYNEQFF. CDR3 DNA sequence: TGTGCCAGCCCGAACCTAGCGGCCCAGTACAATGAGCAGTTCTTC.

The rearrangement joins TRBV30 to TRBJ2-7; possibly TRBD2 for D (5 bases). Germline V lookup: CDR1 GTSNPN, CDR2 SVGIG (reference sequence). Trimming removed 2 bases from V and 7 bases from J, with 9 bases in between. The CDR3 consists of 11 residues. For the CDR3, the DNA is TGTGCCTGGAGTCCGAGCGGAGAGCAGTACTTC. It is translated as CAWSPSGEQYF.

V usage is TRBV7-9 and J usage is TRBJ2-6; a weak D match, TRBD1 (6 bases). Germline assignment: CDR1 SEHNR and CDR2 FQNEAQ (reference sequence). Deletions cut 0 bases from V and 0 bases from J, with 9 bases between. This CDR3 contains 17 residues. CDR3 amino acids: CASSLAGHSSGANVLTF. In nucleotides, the CDR3 is TGTGCCAGCAGCTTAGCGGGACACAGCTCTGGGGCCAACGTCCTGACTTTC.

A remark on this clone: This specimen includes other DNA sequences encoding the same CDR3. This rearrangement joins TRBV9 to TRBJ2-2; D unclear. In germline, CDR1 is SGDLS, CDR2 YYNGEE. The CDR3 extends over 12 amino acids. Trimming took 5 bases from V and 2 from J, leaving 4 bases between them. This CDR3 reads CASSLNTGELFF. CDR3 nucleotide sequence: TGTGCCAGCAGTCTAAACACCGGGGAGCTGTTTTTT.

The chain employs TRBV19 and TRBJ2-1, with TRBD1 as a possible D gene (7 bases). Trimming removed 6 bases at V and 7 bases at J, with 13 bases between. This CDR3 is 13 amino acids long. The germline V gene has CDR1 LNHDA and CDR2 SQIVND (reference sequence). Written as DNA, the CDR3 is TGTGCCAGTAGACCGCGGGGACAGAATGAGCAGTTCTTC. Translating gives CASRPRGQNEQFF. Variable domain in full (rest from reference TRBV19 and TRBJ2-1): DGGITQSPKYLFRKEGQNVTLSCEQNLNHDAMYWYRQDPGQGLRLIYYSQIVNDFQKGDIAEGYSVSREKKESFPLTVTSAQKNPTAFYLCASRPRGQNEQFFGPGTRLTVL.

The CDR3 here is CASSLALDYGYTF. The CDR3 coding sequence is TGCGCCAGCAGCTTGGCGTTAGACTATGGCTACACCTTC. The chain combines TRBV5-1 with TRBJ1-2; no clear D. Trimming pared 0 bases from V and 3 bases from J, leaving 6 bases between. There are 13 residues in the CDR3. CDR1 SGHRS and CDR2 YFSETQ come from the germline V gene. The variable domain in full, completed from reference TRBV5-1 and TRBJ1-2, reads KAGVTQTPRYLIKTRGQQVTLSCSPISGHRSVSWYQQTPGQGLQFLFEYFSETQRNKGNFPGRFSGRQFSNSRSEMNVSTLELGDSALYLCASSLALDYGYTFGSGTRLTVV.